This T cell receptor beta chain is drawn from a study of tumor-infiltrating lymphocytes in primary liver carcinoma. Looking at the study overall: Each of the samples returned roughly 3.65 to 7.5 million productive TCRbeta reads (a yield similar across tissue types).

Germline V CDR1 and CDR2: DFQATT, SNEGSKA (reference sequence). The CDR3 sequence is 17 residues long. Notes on this clonotype: Its antigen is still unknown. A read error may produce the germline difference seen at one junction end.

Total RNA amounting to roughly 450 ng was the source from which TCR beta cDNA was made with a constant-region primer. A slightly modified ARM-PCR protocol with three nested multiplex PCR rounds produced these TCR beta libraries. The first two PCR rounds, around 10 cycles each, used TRBV1-TRBV30 forward primers and a C-beta reverse primer. TCRdb processed the multiplex PCR reads anew with MiXCR; each CDR3 protein has one entry. Among 90,000 to 150,000 distinct CDR3 sequences listed, around two thirds were seen once. General study points: Tumor-adjacent and tumor-blood pairs shared less of their repertoires than tumor region pairs shared.

The approximately 20-31 mg bulk tissue piece was not sorted before simultaneous RNA and DNA extraction. The origin of this receptor is a woman in her fifties or sixties with primary liver carcinoma and hepatitis B virus infection. Sequencing was carried out using tumor-adjacent normal liver tissue. The V call is TRBV20-1, the J call TRBJ1-6, with TRBD1 matching over 7 bases. In nucleotides, the CDR3 is TGCAGCGCTAGATCTGACAGGGAGGGCTCCTATAATTCACCCCTCCACTTT. This encodes CSARSDREGSYNSPLHF.